The rows below give T cell receptor beta chains drawn from one sample of a study of blood T cell repertoires in COVID-19. Sequencing used immunoSEQ multiplex PCR; TCRdb keeps in-frame clones, though not all of them. This table holds 190,000 or so clones, around 87% found once. Sequencing was performed on peripheral blood. The origin of the receptors is a man aged 35 to 55 with active or convalescent COVID-19. CDR3s include the opening cysteine and the closing phenylalanine or tryptophan. Each record gives: V gene, clone size, D gene, J gene, CDR3 protein, CDR3 DNA. The D gene is left open where the match is weak. Size is stated for part of the rows, as once, few or many counts, or as a class when the clone is expanded.

TRBV10-3	NA	NA	TRBJ1-2	CAISESHDTYGYTF	TGTGCCATCAGTGAGTCTCATGACACCTATGGCTACACCTTC
TRBV19	NA	NA	TRBJ1-6	CASKRSWSSYNSPLHF	TGTGCCAGTAAAAGATCTTGGAGTTCCTATAATTCACCCCTCCACTTT
TRBV18	NA	NA	TRBJ1-2	CASSPRGPYGGYTF	TGTGCCAGCTCACCACGCGGGCCCTATGGCGGCTACACCTTC
TRBV7-9	NA	NA	TRBJ1-2	CASSFQGDYGYTF	TGTGCCAGCAGCTTTCAGGGCGACTATGGCTACACCTTC
TRBV7-2	NA	TRBD2	TRBJ2-1	CASSTQRRGGLDEQFF	TGTGCCAGCAGCACCCAAAGGCGGGGGGGTCTGGATGAGCAGTTCTTC
TRBV3-1/TRBV3-2	once	NA	TRBJ2-7	CASSQADLGAYEQYF	TGTGCCAGCAGCCAAGCGGACCTAGGGGCCTACGAGCAGTACTTC
TRBV2	NA	TRBD2	TRBJ2-5	CASNLGLAGGQETQYF	TGTGCCAGCAACCTAGGGCTAGCGGGGGGACAAGAGACCCAGTACTTC
TRBV5-5	NA	TRBD2	TRBJ2-7	CASSPGTSGGYYEQYF	TGTGCCAGCAGCCCGGGGACTAGCGGGGGGTACTACGAGCAGTACTTC
TRBV19	NA	NA	TRBJ1-1	CASSISSASVEAFF	TGTGCCAGTAGTATATCCTCTGCTTCAGTTGAAGCTTTCTTT
TRBV24-1	NA	TRBD1	TRBJ2-7	CATADRAYEQYF	TGTGCCACGGCTGACAGGGCTTACGAGCAGTACTTC
TRBV19	NA	NA	TRBJ2-7	CASSIRTVSGYEQYF	TGTGCCAGTAGTATCCGTACGGTGTCGGGCTACGAGCAGTACTTC
TRBV7-6	NA	TRBD1	TRBJ1-6	CASSLTGTAYNSPLHF	TGTGCCAGCAGCTTGACCGGGACAGCTTATAATTCACCCCTCCACTTT
TRBV7-9	NA	NA	TRBJ2-5	CASSNPGGRQETQYF	TGTGCCAGCAGCAACCCGGGGGGCAGACAAGAGACCCAGTACTTC
TRBV27	NA	TRBD2	TRBJ2-1	CASSGLAGGVDEQFF	TGTGCCAGCAGCGGACTAGCGGGGGGTGTGGATGAGCAGTTCTTC
TRBV7-3	NA	TRBD1	TRBJ1-1	CASSSTPGQGRNTEAFF	TGTGCCAGCAGCTCGACACCGGGACAGGGGAGGAACACTGAAGCTTTCTTT
TRBV15	NA	NA	TRBJ2-5	CATSVDSQETQYF	TGTGCCACCAGCGTAGACAGCCAAGAGACCCAGTACTTC
TRBV5-1	few	NA	TRBJ1-6	CASSLSGGRNSPLHF	TGCGCCAGCAGCTTGTCTGGGGGCCGTAATTCACCCCTCCACTTT
TRBV18	NA	TRBD1	TRBJ2-2	CASSFGQGGITGELFF	TGTGCCAGCTCATTCGGACAGGGAGGTATCACCGGGGAGCTGTTTTTT
TRBV3-1/TRBV3-2	NA	TRBD2	TRBJ2-1	CASSQSGGPYNEQFF	TGTGCCAGCAGCCAAAGCGGGGGGCCTTACAATGAGCAGTTCTTC
TRBV5-1	NA	TRBD2	TRBJ2-3	CASSLGASGDPTDTQYF	TGCGCCAGCAGCTTGGGGGCTAGCGGGGACCCCACAGATACGCAGTATTTT
TRBV6-5	NA	NA	TRBJ2-7	CASSITQYEQYF	TGTGCCAGCAGTATCACGCAGTACGAGCAGTACTTC
TRBV5-1	NA	TRBD2	TRBJ2-5	CASSSTGGRETQYF	TGCGCCAGCAGCTCTACGGGGGGGCGGGAGACCCAGTACTTC
TRBV6-2/TRBV6-3	NA	NA	TRBJ1-6	CASSYSDMRALHF	TGTGCCAGCAGTTACTCCGACATGCGGGCCCTCCACTTT
TRBV2	NA	TRBD1	TRBJ2-7	CASSAGQGKYEQYF	TGTGCCAGCAGCGCCGGACAGGGAAAGTACGAGCAGTACTTC
TRBV6-1	NA	TRBD1	TRBJ2-1	CASSEPTGKQFF	TGTGCCAGCAGTGAACCGACAGGGAAACAGTTCTTC
TRBV6-6	NA	TRBD1	TRBJ1-5	CASTETGGQPQHF	TGTGCCAGCACCGAAACAGGGGGTCAGCCCCAGCATTTT
TRBV3-1/TRBV3-2	NA	TRBD2	TRBJ2-3	CASSPLHRAGPDTQYF	TGTGCCAGCAGCCCCCTCCACCGAGCGGGGCCAGATACGCAGTATTTT
TRBV25-1	NA	TRBD1	TRBJ1-1	CASVPTGRGTEAFF	TGTGCCAGCGTCCCGACAGGGCGGGGCACTGAAGCTTTCTTT
TRBV2	NA	TRBD1	TRBJ1-1	CASRTTGDTEAFF	TGTGCCAGCAGGACAACAGGGGACACTGAAGCTTTCTTT
TRBV7-8	NA	NA	TRBJ1-5	CASSPGGSGQPQHF	TGTGCCAGCAGCCCGGGGGGCAGTGGTCAGCCCCAGCATTTT
TRBV9	NA	NA	TRBJ1-2	CASTFLEGLAPGGSDYGYTF	TGTGCCAGCACGTTCCTAGAGGGCCTTGCTCCCGGGGGATCGGACTATGGCTACACCTTC
TRBV6-5	NA	NA	TRBJ2-7	CASRGFYEQYF	TGTGCCAGCAGGGGCTTCTACGAGCAGTACTTC
TRBV5-4	NA	TRBD1	TRBJ2-7	CASGQGREYEQYF	TGTGCCAGCGGACAGGGAAGAGAGTACGAGCAGTACTTC
TRBV19	few	NA	TRBJ1-4	CASTPSGKSQKLFF	TGTGCCAGTACCCCGAGCGGGAAAAGCCAAAAACTGTTTTTT
TRBV29-1	NA	TRBD1	TRBJ2-7	CSVQTGGRSDEQYF	TGCAGCGTTCAAACAGGGGGCAGAAGCGACGAGCAGTACTTC
TRBV6-6	NA	TRBD1	TRBJ1-5	CASRMGQGVNQPQHF	TGTGCCAGCAGAATGGGACAGGGAGTCAATCAGCCCCAGCATTTT
TRBV10-3	once	NA	TRBJ1-1	CAITYPKPLAGKGNTEAFF	TGTGCCATCACCTACCCGAAGCCCTTGGCGGGGAAAGGGAACACTGAAGCTTTCTTT
TRBV18	NA	NA	TRBJ1-4	CASSPELNNEKLFF	TGTGCCAGCTCACCGGAGTTGAATAATGAAAAACTGTTTTTT
TRBV7-2	NA	NA	TRBJ2-3	CASSLEAGSTDTQYF	TGTGCCAGCAGCTTAGAGGCGGGGAGCACAGATACGCAGTATTTT
TRBV24-1	NA	NA	TRBJ1-4	CATLEDRKLFF	TGTGCCACCCTTGAGGATCGAAAACTGTTTTTT
TRBV18	NA	NA	TRBJ2-7	CASSPEQSSYEQYF	TGTGCCAGCTCACCCGAGCAAAGCTCCTACGAGCAGTACTTC
TRBV27	NA	NA	TRBJ2-3	CASSLRSGSTDTQYF	TGTGCCAGCAGTTTACGGAGCGGTAGCACAGATACGCAGTATTTT
TRBV9	NA	TRBD2	TRBJ2-3	CASSATLTSGGFTTDTQYF	TGTGCCAGCAGCGCAACTCTGACTAGCGGGGGATTTACTACAGATACGCAGTATTTT
TRBV6-5	NA	NA	TRBJ2-5	CASGRGNQETQYF	TGTGCCAGCGGCCGAGGGAACCAAGAGACCCAGTACTTC
TRBV28	NA	NA	TRBJ1-3	CASEEGFSGNTIYF	TGTGCCAGCGAGGAGGGCTTCTCTGGAAACACCATATATTTT
TRBV11-3	NA	TRBD1	TRBJ1-5	CASSLQGASNQPQHF	TGTGCCAGCAGCTTACAGGGGGCAAGCAATCAGCCCCAGCATTTT